This T cell receptor (beta chain) was sequenced for a study of a mutant IDH1 vaccine in newly diagnosed glioma. In regard to this clone: What it binds is unknown.

The time point denotes: week 5, during vaccination. Every vaccine dose comprised 300 ug of mutant IDH1 20-mer peptide plus topical imiquimod. The germline V gene has CDR1 SEHNR and CDR2 FQNEAQ (reference sequence). Trimming removed 3 bases from V and 8 bases from J, with 7 bases in between. The length of the CDR3 is 11 residues. Measured with immunoSEQ multiplex PCR; TCRdb has only the in-frame clones, and not every one. The sample lists some 36,000 clones; 81% were seen once. Sequenced material: PBMCs, taken from a glioma patient whose treatment included an IDH1 peptide vaccine. The genes are TRBV7-9 and TRBJ1-2, with D unclear. The receptor was derived from a man between 45 and 60 years old with glioma. The CDR3 bases are TGTGCCAGCAGCTTGGGTGGGGGCTACACCTTC. This codes for CASSLGGGYTF.